This passage covers 9 T cell receptor beta chains from one sample sequenced in a study of early stage breast cancer tumors (dated by TCRdb to between 2016 and 2019). Library preparation was by the immunoSEQ multiplex PCR assay. The clones in this table, taken by TCRdb from immuneACCESS, are in-frame only. Not every clone is retained; where verified, under half of the shortfall comes from an unresolved V gene, and the cause of the rest is unknown. Counted in this sample were tens of thousands of clones; 65% to 85% of them appeared once. Jointly, the top ten make up around 3.4% of the sample. The material sequenced was blood. These receptors were obtained from a person between 55 and 69 years old with breast cancer.

V usage is TRBV5-6 and J usage is TRBJ2-2; 7 bases match TRBD1. V trimming: 5 bases; J trimming: 3 bases; junction bases outside the gene matches: 7. The length of the CDR3 is 15 residues. Germline assignment: CDR1 SGHDT and CDR2 YYEEEE. CDR3 loop: CASSLTGMDTGELFF. As DNA, the CDR3 is TGTGCCAGCAGTCTGACAGGGATGGACACCGGGGAGCTGTTTTTT.

The rearrangement links TRBV9 to TRBJ2-5; TRBD1 matches 8 bases. Germline V CDR1 and CDR2: SGDLS, YYNGEE. Unmatched junction bases numbered 7, after V lost 4 bases and J lost 5 bases. This CDR3 is built from 14 residues. The CDR3 reads CASSPGQGEETQYF. The CDR3 DNA sequence: TGTGCCAGCAGCCCAGGACAGGGTGAGGAGACCCAGTACTTC.

V usage is TRBV2 and J usage is TRBJ1-1; 7 bases are a match to TRBD1. V gave up 7 bases and J gave up 0 bases; unmatched junction bases: 2. The germline CDR1 and CDR2 sequences are SNHLY and FYNNEI. CDR3 length equals 13 residues. In nucleotides, the CDR3 is TGTGCCAGCAAGGGACAGATGAACACTGAAGCTTTCTTT. Translation gives CASKGQMNTEAFF.

The chain combines TRBV5-4 with TRBJ2-7, with 8 nucleotides matching TRBD1. Germline V gene sequence: CDR1 SGHNT, CDR2 YYREEE (reference sequence). J gave up 3 bases and V 1 base, and 0 bases lay outside the gene matches. This CDR3 has 13 amino acids. The CDR3 DNA reads TGTGCCAGCAGCTTGACAGGGGGCTACGAGCAGTACTTC. This encodes CASSLTGGYEQYF.

The chain links TRBV30 to TRBJ1-4, with a weak D call TRBD1 (6 bases). V gave up 4 bases and J gave up 4 bases, with 7 bases separating them. The CDR3 runs 12 residues. Looked up from germline, CDR1 is GTSNPN and CDR2 is SVGIG (reference sequence). CDR3 bases: TGTGCCTGGACGGACAGTAATGAAAAACTGTTTTTT. Protein: CAWTDSNEKLFF.

The chain carries TRBV5-4 and TRBJ2-3; 7 bases match TRBD2. CDR1 is SGHNT and CDR2 is YYREEE in the germline V gene (reference sequence). CDR3 size: 15 residues. Germline trimming cut 4 bases from V and 0 bases from J; bases unmatched to any gene: 5. Written as DNA, the CDR3 is TGTGCCAGCAGCAGGACTAGTACTAGCACAGATACGCAGTATTTT. Translated, it gives CASSRTSTSTDTQYF.

This clone was seen once. This sequence joins TRBV30 and TRBJ2-7; D is unclear. Germline values: CDR1 GTSNPN, CDR2 SVGIG (reference sequence). The CDR3 runs to 13 residues. Between the trimmed V and J ends, which lost 2 bases and 6 bases, there was a span of 14 bases. CDR3 sequence reads: CAWSSYATGEQYF. The CDR3 DNA follows: TGTGCCTGGAGTTCCTACGCGACGGGCGAGCAGTACTTC.

This clone was counted only a few times. The chain couples TRBV9 to TRBJ1-2; D might be TRBD1 (5 bases). This CDR3 contains 16 residues. Germline V CDR1 and CDR2: SGDLS, YYNGEE. Trimming pared 4 bases from V and 4 bases from J, leaving 20 bases between. The CDR3 here is CASSSRTGTAAYGYTF. CDR3 coding DNA: TGTGCCAGCAGCTCTAGAACCGGGACCGCCGCCTATGGCTACACCTTC.

The genes are TRBV28 and TRBJ2-5; 12 nucleotides align to TRBD2. The CDR3 has 17 amino acids. Germline CDR1 reads MDHEN; CDR2 reads SYDVKM. J gave up 5 bases and V 3 bases, and 10 bases lay outside the gene matches. This CDR3 reads CASSFRASGRARETQYF. The CDR3 DNA reads as TGTGCCAGCAGTTTTAGGGCTAGCGGGAGGGCCCGGGAGACCCAGTACTTC.